This record concerns one T cell receptor beta chain sequence. The CDR3 totals 14 residues. Per germline, CDR1 MNHEY and CDR2 SVGAGI. Germline trimming cut 6 bases from V and 5 bases from J; bases unmatched to any gene: 3. The data stem from a study of cytomegalovirus exposure and HLA in healthy donors. PCR was performed using 60 Vbeta and 13 Jbeta primers. Repertoires were generated with immunoSEQ multiplex PCR, while TCRdb's copy carries only in-frame clones and drops some. The table records some 130,000 clones, about four fifths of them present only once. Sequences were obtained from PBMCs. This chain uses TRBV6-5 with TRBJ1-4; 10 nucleotides line up with TRBD1. The clonotype comes from a human donor in good health. CDR3 loop: CASRRDRGNEKLFF. DNA of the CDR3: TGTGCCAGCAGAAGGGACAGGGGAAATGAAAAACTGTTTTTT.